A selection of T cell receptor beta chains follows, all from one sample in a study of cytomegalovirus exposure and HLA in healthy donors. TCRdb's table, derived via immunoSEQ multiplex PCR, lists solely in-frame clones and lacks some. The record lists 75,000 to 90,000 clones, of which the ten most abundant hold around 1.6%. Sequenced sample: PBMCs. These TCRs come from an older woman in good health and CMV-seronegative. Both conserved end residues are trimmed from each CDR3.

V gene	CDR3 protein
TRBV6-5	ASTSVAGSTDTQY
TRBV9	ASSVVSLAGHNEQF
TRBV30	AWSAPGQGSYGYGYT
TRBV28	ASSVIGLAGDTGELF
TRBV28	ASSFLSYEQY
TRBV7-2	ASRPGLAGGYEQY
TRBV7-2	ASSRTSHRTFGHSDTQY
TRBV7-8	ASSLDSRDRTIAKNIQY
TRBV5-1	ASSLGGLAYEQY
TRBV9	ASSAGGSGRGVY
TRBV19	ASSPYGQGSGANVLT
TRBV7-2	ASSLASGYENEQF
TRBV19	ASSLRTSGSNEQF
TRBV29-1	SVTLLGGMISYEQY
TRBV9	ASSASGSSYNEQF
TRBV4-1	ASSPQGGAGEKLF
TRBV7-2	ASRFSSGNTIY
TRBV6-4	ASSRGQGEKLF
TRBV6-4	ASTGGGGEQF
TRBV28	ASSLSLGQASGYT
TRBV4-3	ASSRRLAGGPQGEQY
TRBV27	ASSFGTSGSPDNEQF
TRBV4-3	ASSQDGTGGNYGYT
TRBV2	ASSEYNRGLSGELF
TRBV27	ASSLFRGVNPDTQY
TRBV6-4	ASSLTSGSSYEQY
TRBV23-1	ASSQSLRTEDYEQY
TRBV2	ASIEGEKLF
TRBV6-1	ASSEEQGNYGYT